The clone carrying this T cell receptor beta chain came up a few times. What it recognizes is unknown. The data originate from a study of beta chain features in type 1 diabetes. Regarding the study as a whole: Type 1 diabetes patients showed a moderate but significant shortening of TCRB CDR3s in all four CD4+ subsets. PCR might pick shorter templates more often, in the same way for patients and controls.

Reverse transcription of all isolated RNA meant that expressed TCRB transcripts were sequenced. Profiling relied on immunoSEQ multiplex PCR, and the TCRdb table lists in-frame clones only, not all of them. The sample records approximately 52,000 clones, 55% to 75% being singletons. The CDR3 consists of 15 residues. Looked up from germline, CDR1 is SGDLS and CDR2 is YYNGEE. Trimming at V came to 0 bases and at J to 6 bases, leaving 6 bases not matched to a gene. The receptor's source is a woman aged 25 to 45 with type 1 diabetes. The sample taken for sequencing was stem cell memory CD4+ T cells from blood. The rearrangement uses TRBV9 and TRBJ2-1, with 7 bases lining up with TRBD1. CDR3 loop: CASSVAGDRSNEQFF. DNA for the CDR3: TGTGCCAGCAGCGTAGCCGGGGACAGATCCAATGAGCAGTTCTTC.